This T cell receptor (beta chain) derives from a study of Graves' ophthalmopathy and Graves' hyperthyroidism. Amplification of the TCR beta CDR3 regions used RNA transcripts (as template). The authors performed first-round RT-PCR with HTBI primers and then a second-round multiplex PCR. TCRdb independently ran MiXCR on the multiplex PCR reads; one entry per CDR3 protein. The table has about 550,000 distinct CDR3 sequences, roughly 39% seen once. The CDR3 length is 13 residues. Germline V gene sequence: CDR1 MGHDK, CDR2 SYGVNS. Regarding the study as a whole: Most thyroid-expanded clonotypes exceeding 0.001 frequency were also found in blood.

Aged 18 to 65, hyperthyroidism patients had been newly diagnosed, with under 2 months' duration. Excluded: other autoimmune disease, uncontrolled infection, pregnancy or lactation. Each diagnosis was determined on the basis of clinical symptoms, serum thyroxine, TRAb, thyroid ultrasound and orbital computed tomography. Of note for this clonotype: What it binds is not known.

The sequencing sample was made of peripheral blood or thyroid tissue (not recorded which). This chain joins TRBV25-1 and TRBJ1-1; a weak D match, TRBD1 (5 bases). This TCR was recovered from an adult man with Graves' hyperthyroidism. The CDR3 coding sequence is TGTGCTAGAAGGGGTATCATGAACACTGAAGCTTTCTTT. It codes for CARRGIMNTEAFF.